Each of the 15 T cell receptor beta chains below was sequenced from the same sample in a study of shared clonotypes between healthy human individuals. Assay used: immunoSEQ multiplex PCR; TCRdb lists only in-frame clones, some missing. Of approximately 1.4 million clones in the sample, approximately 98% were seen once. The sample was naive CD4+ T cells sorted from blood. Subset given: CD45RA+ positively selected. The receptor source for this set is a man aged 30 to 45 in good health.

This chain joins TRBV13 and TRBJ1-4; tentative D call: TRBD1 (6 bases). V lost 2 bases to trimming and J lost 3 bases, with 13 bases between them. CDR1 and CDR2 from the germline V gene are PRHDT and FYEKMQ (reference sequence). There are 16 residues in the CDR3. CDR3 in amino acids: CASSLSGGAANEKLFF. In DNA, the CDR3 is TGTGCCAGCAGCTTATCCGGGGGCGCGGCTAATGAAAAACTGTTTTTT.

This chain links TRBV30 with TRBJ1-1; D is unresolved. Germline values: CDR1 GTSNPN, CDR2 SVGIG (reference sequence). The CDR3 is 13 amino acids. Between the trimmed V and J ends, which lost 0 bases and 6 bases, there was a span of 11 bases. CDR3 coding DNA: TGTGCCTGGAGTGTACTAATTAACGCTGAAGCTTTCTTT. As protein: CAWSVLINAEAFF. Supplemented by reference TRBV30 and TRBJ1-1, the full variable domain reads SQTIHQWPATLVQPVGSPLSLECTVEGTSNPNLYWYRQAAGRGLQLLFYSVGIGQISSEVPQNLSASRPQDRQFILSSKKLLLSDSGFYLCAWSVLINAEAFFGQGTRLTVV.

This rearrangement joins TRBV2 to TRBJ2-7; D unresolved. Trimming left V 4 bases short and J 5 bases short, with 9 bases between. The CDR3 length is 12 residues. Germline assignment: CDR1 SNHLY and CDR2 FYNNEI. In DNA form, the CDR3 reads TGTGCCAGCAGTGTTGTGGGCAACGAGCAGTACTTC. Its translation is CASSVVGNEQYF.

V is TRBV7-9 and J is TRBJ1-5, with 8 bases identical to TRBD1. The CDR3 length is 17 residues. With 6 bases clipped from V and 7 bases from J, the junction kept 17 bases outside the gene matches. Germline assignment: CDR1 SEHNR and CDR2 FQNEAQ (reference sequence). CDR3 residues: CASSPPGGLGKEQPQHF. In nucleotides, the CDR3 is TGTGCCAGCAGTCCTCCAGGGGGCTTAGGTAAGGAACAGCCCCAGCATTTT.

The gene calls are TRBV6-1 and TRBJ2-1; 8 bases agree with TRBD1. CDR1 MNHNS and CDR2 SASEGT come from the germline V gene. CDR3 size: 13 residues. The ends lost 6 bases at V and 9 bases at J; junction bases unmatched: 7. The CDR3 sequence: CASRGTGLTEQFF. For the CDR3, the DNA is TGTGCCAGCAGGGGGACAGGTTTGACTGAGCAGTTCTTC.

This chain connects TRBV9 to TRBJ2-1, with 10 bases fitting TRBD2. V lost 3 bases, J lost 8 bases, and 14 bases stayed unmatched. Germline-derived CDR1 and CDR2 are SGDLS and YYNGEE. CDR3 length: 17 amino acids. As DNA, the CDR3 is TGTGCCAGCAGCGCTATTCCGGGACTAGCGAAAGCCGATGAGCAGTTCTTC. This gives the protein CASSAIPGLAKADEQFF.

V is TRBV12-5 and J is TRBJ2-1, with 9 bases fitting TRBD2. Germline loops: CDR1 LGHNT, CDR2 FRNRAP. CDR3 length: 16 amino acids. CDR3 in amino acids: CGSGFTGSGGHNEQFF. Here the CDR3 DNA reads TGTGGGAGTGGTTTTACAGGTAGCGGGGGACACAATGAGCAGTTCTTC.

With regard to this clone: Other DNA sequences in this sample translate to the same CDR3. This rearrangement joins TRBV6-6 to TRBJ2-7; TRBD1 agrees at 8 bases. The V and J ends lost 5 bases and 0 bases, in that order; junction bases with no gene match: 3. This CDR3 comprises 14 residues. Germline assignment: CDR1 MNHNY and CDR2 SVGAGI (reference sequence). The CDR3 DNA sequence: TGTGCCAGCAGTGGACAGGGCTCCTCCTACGAGCAGTACTTC. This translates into CASSGQGSSYEQYF.

The CDR3 sequence is CSASPAEKLFF. CDR3 DNA: TGCAGTGCTTCGCCGGCTGAAAAACTGTTTTTT. V is TRBV20-1 and J is TRBJ1-4, with no clear D. This CDR3 contains 11 residues. Germline CDR1 is DFQATT and CDR2 is SNEGSKA (reference sequence). Trimming left V 5 bases short and J 7 bases short, with 8 bases between.

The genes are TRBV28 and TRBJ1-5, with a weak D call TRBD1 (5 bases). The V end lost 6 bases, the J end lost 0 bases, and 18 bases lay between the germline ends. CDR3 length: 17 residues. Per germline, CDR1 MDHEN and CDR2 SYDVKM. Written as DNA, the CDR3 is TGTGCCAGCAGCACTTTCAAGCCGGGGACTAGCAATCAGCCCCAGCATTTT. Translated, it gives CASSTFKPGTSNQPQHF.

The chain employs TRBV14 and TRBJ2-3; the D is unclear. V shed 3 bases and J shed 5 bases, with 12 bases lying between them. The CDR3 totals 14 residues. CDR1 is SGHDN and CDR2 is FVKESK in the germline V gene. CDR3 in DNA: TGTGCCAGCAGCCAGAGGCCCGCTGAAGATACGCAGTATTTT. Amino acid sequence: CASSQRPAEDTQYF.

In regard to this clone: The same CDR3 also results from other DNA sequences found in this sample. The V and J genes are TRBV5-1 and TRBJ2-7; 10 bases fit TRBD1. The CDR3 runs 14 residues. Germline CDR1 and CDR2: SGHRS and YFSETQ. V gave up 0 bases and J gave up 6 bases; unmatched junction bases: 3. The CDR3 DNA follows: TGCGCCAGCAGCTTGGTGGGGACAGGGGTCGAGCAGTACTTC. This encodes CASSLVGTGVEQYF.

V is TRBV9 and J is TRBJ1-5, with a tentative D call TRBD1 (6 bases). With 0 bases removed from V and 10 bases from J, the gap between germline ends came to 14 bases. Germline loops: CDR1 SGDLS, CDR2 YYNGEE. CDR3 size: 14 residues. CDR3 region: CASSVAGEIGPQHF. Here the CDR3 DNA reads TGTGCCAGCAGCGTAGCAGGGGAGATAGGACCCCAGCATTTT. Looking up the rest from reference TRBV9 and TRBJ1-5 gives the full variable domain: DSGVTQTPKHLITATGQRVTLRCSPRSGDLSVYWYQQSLDQGLQFLIQYYNGEERAKGNILERFSAQQFPDLHSELNLSSLELGDSALYFCASSVAGEIGPQHFGDGTRLSIL.

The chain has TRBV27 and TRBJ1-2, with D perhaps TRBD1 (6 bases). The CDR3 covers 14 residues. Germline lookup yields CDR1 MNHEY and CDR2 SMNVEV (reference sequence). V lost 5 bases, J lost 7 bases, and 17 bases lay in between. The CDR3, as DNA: TGTGCCAGCAGTCCCTTAGGGGGGAAAGCTGGCTACACCTTC. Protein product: CASSPLGGKAGYTF.

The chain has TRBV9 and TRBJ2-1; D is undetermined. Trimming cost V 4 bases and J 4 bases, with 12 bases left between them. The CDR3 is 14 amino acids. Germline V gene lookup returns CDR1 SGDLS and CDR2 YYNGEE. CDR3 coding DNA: TGTGCCAGCAGCCTCACTGGTCAATACAATGAGCAGTTCTTC. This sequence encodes CASSLTGQYNEQFF.